One and the same sample provided the 28 T cell receptor beta chains below, sequenced in a study of shared clonotypes between healthy human individuals. Clones were sequenced by immunoSEQ multiplex PCR, and TCRdb holds only the in-frame ones, with some missing. The repertoire has approximately 100,000 clones, less than 80% of them found once; the top ten carry roughly 43%. The specimen was memory CD8+ T cells sorted from blood. Subset noted: CD45RO+ cells pooled with CCR7-negative TemRA cells. Source of these receptors: a man younger than 40 in good health.

The V gene is TRBV6-5, the J gene TRBJ1-2, with D perhaps matching TRBD1 (6 bases). The CDR3 has 12 residues. Germline V gene sequence: CDR1 MNHEY, CDR2 SVGAGI. The germline V and J ends were trimmed by 9 bases and 3 bases, with 11 bases remaining between them. CDR3 coding DNA: TGTGCCAGTCGGGACACGGACTATGGCTACACCTTC. Translating gives CASRDTDYGYTF.

The chain couples TRBV7-8 to TRBJ2-3, with D possibly TRBD2 on 6 matching bases. V lost 1 base to trimming and J lost 0 bases, with 17 bases between them. The CDR3 is made up of 18 amino acids. Germline CDR1 SGHVS, CDR2 FQNEAQ. For the CDR3, the DNA is TGTGCCAGCAGCTTAGGAGCGGGCCGAAGGTGGAGCACAGATACGCAGTATTTT. It encodes CASSLGAGRRWSTDTQYF.

CDR3 residues: CASSTTGFSTYEQYF. Written as DNA, the CDR3 is TGTGCCAGCAGCACGACAGGGTTCTCTACCTACGAGCAGTACTTC. The chain links TRBV5-5 to TRBJ2-7; 7 bases are a match to TRBD1. The CDR3 contains 15 residues. Trimming took 4 bases from V and 2 from J; bases not matched to a gene: 9. The germline V gene encodes CDR1 SGHKS and CDR2 YYEKEE (reference sequence).

This clone occurred many times. The rearrangement links TRBV2 to TRBJ2-5, with D perhaps matching TRBD1 (6 bases). Between the trimmed V and J ends, which lost 6 bases and 5 bases, there was a span of 13 bases. Germline V lookup: CDR1 SNHLY, CDR2 FYNNEI. This CDR3 has 13 amino acids. DNA for the CDR3: TGTGCCAGCAGGACAGGAGGTGGTGAGACCCAGTACTTC. As protein: CASRTGGGETQYF. The variable domain in full, with the rest retrieved from reference TRBV2 and TRBJ2-5, is EPEVTQTPSHQVTQMGQEVILRCVPISNHLYFYWYRQILGQKVEFLVSFYNNEISEKSEIFDDQFSVERPDGSNFTLKIRSTKLEDSAMYFCASRTGGGETQYFGPGTRLLVL.

The CDR3 loop reads CASSLGQGRATNEKLFF. In nucleotides, the CDR3 is TGTGCCAGCAGCTTGGGACAGGGACGAGCAACTAATGAAAAACTGTTTTTT. The V gene is TRBV7-9, the J gene TRBJ1-4; 9 positions agree with TRBD1. Germline CDR1 and CDR2: SEHNR and FQNEAQ (reference sequence). The V segment lost 3 bases and the J segment 0 bases; nucleotides outside the gene matches: 5. The CDR3 is 17 residues long.

The chain employs TRBV14 and TRBJ2-7; 7 nucleotides align to TRBD2. Germline CDR1 SGHDN, CDR2 FVKESK. The CDR3 totals 16 residues. Trimming cost V 2 bases and J 1 base; bases outside gene matches: 8. CDR3 DNA: TGTGCCAGCAGCCAACTGGGCGGGAGAGGGTCCTACGAGCAGTACTTC. It yields the protein CASSQLGGRGSYEQYF.

CDR3 in amino acids: CASSATSGITYEQYF. DNA of the CDR3: TGTGCCAGCAGCGCAACTAGCGGGATTACCTACGAGCAGTACTTC. This rearrangement joins TRBV7-8 to TRBJ2-7; 10 nucleotides agree with TRBD2. Germline trimming cut 5 bases from V and 2 bases from J; bases unmatched to any gene: 6. The germline V gene has CDR1 SGHVS and CDR2 FQNEAQ. This CDR3 spans 15 amino acids.

The chain employs TRBV25-1 and TRBJ1-5, with 9 bases lining up with TRBD1. V was clipped by 8 bases and J by 3 bases; unmatched bases: 2. CDR1 and CDR2 from the germline V gene are MGHDK and SYGVNS. This CDR3 region has 13 residues. The CDR3 spells CASGDRANQPQHF. CDR3 coding DNA: TGTGCCAGCGGGGACAGGGCCAATCAGCCCCAGCATTTT.

In regard to this clone: Compared with germline, one end of the junction differs, possibly owing to a read error. This chain joins TRBV2 and TRBJ2-3; D gene uncertain. Germline loops: CDR1 SNHLY, CDR2 FYNNEI. This CDR3 comprises 11 residues. As DNA, the CDR3 is TGTGCCAGCAGTGAGGTTTCGCTGGCCGAATTT. It specifies CASSEVSLAEF.

The J gene is TRBJ2-1, the V gene TRBV19, with 11 bases identical to TRBD1. With 2 bases clipped from V and 7 bases from J, the junction kept 7 bases outside the gene matches. From germline, CDR1 is LNHDA and CDR2 SQIVND (reference sequence). This CDR3 has 16 amino acids. The CDR3 nucleotides are TGTGCCAGTAGTATACAAGGACAGGGGGCAATAAATGAGCAGTTCTTC. This encodes CASSIQGQGAINEQFF.

The chain employs TRBV21-1 and TRBJ2-7; TRBD2, the table's D call, was not compared with the DNA. TRBV21-1 is classified as a pseudogene. The CDR3 extends over 16 amino acids. The CDR3 DNA follows: TGTGCCAGCAGCAAAGTAAACGGGACTAGCGTCTACGAGCAGTACTTC. This codes for CASSKVNGTSVYEQYF.

This clone was seen ten or more times. The CDR3 coding sequence is TGTGCCAGCAGTAATGGGGCGGGAGGGTATGAGCAGTTCTTC. Its protein is CASSNGAGGYEQFF. The chain joins TRBV6-5 to TRBJ2-1; 9 nucleotides agree with TRBD2. This CDR3 comprises 14 residues. With 5 bases clipped from V and 8 bases from J, the junction kept 7 bases outside the gene matches. Germline lookup yields CDR1 MNHEY and CDR2 SVGAGI.

The gene calls are TRBV29-1 and TRBJ2-1, with 8 bases identical to TRBD2. The germline CDR1 and CDR2 sequences are SQVTM and ANQGSEA. The CDR3 runs to 12 residues. J was trimmed by 5 bases and V by 6 bases; bases with no gene match: 3. CDR3 sequence: CSVSGGDNEQFF. The DNA for the CDR3 is TGCAGCGTCAGCGGGGGAGACAATGAGCAGTTCTTC.

V gene TRBV10-2 combines with J gene TRBJ2-4, with a tentative D call TRBD2 (6 bases). Germline V gene sequence: CDR1 WSHSY, CDR2 SAAADI. This CDR3 has 13 amino acids. Trimming shortened V by 5 bases and J by 10 bases, and 15 bases separated the two germline ends. CDR3 residues: CASSPRQEGIQYF. The CDR3 DNA sequence: TGCGCCAGCAGTCCCCGTCAGGAGGGGATTCAGTACTTC.

This chain links TRBV18 with TRBJ2-5; D is unresolved. The CDR3 spans 12 residues. CDR1 is KGHSH, CDR2 LQKENI, per germline. Trimming cost V 3 bases and J 2 bases, with 4 bases left between them. The CDR3 sequence: CASSPSQETQYF. The CDR3 coding sequence is TGTGCCAGCTCACCGAGTCAAGAGACCCAGTACTTC.

Of note for this clone: This same CDR3 is encoded by further DNA sequences in the sample. V usage is TRBV7-9 and J usage is TRBJ2-1, with unresolved D. Germline V gives CDR1 SEHNR, CDR2 FQNEAQ (reference sequence). There are 14 residues in the CDR3. The V end lost 2 bases, the J end lost 1 base, and 6 bases lay between the germline ends. The CDR3: CASSLSGSYNEQFF. CDR3 DNA sequence: TGTGCCAGCAGCTTATCCGGATCCTACAATGAGCAGTTCTTC.

This clone was seen a single time. The chain has TRBV6-6 and TRBJ1-4; tentative D call: TRBD1 (6 bases). V shed 9 bases and J shed 3 bases, with 11 bases lying between them. CDR1 and CDR2 (germline): MNHNY, SVGAGI (reference sequence). CDR3 length: 13 residues. CDR3 loop: CASQGGANEKLFF. DNA for the CDR3: TGTGCCAGTCAAGGGGGGGCTAATGAAAAACTGTTTTTT.

V is TRBV6-5 and J is TRBJ2-5; 8 nucleotides align to TRBD2. Germline V gene sequence: CDR1 MNHEY, CDR2 SVGAGI. Losses at the gene ends were 2 bases for V and 5 bases for J; bases not matched to a gene: 7. CDR3 size: 15 residues. The CDR3 protein is CASSYGVSGGETQYF. As DNA, the CDR3 is TGTGCCAGCAGTTACGGGGTCTCGGGAGGGGAGACCCAGTACTTC.

The chain employs TRBV2 and TRBJ2-1; D unclear. V lost 6 bases, J lost 8 bases, and 20 bases lay in between. CDR1 SNHLY and CDR2 FYNNEI come from the germline V gene. The CDR3 runs to 15 residues. This chain's CDR3 is CASSSTGSPRDEQFF. DNA for the CDR3: TGTGCCAGCAGCTCCACCGGGTCCCCTCGTGATGAGCAGTTCTTC. Full variable domain (remainder filled in from reference TRBV2 and TRBJ2-1): EPEVTQTPSHQVTQMGQEVILRCVPISNHLYFYWYRQILGQKVEFLVSFYNNEISEKSEIFDDQFSVERPDGSNFTLKIRSTKLEDSAMYFCASSSTGSPRDEQFFGPGTRLTVL.

This CDR3 reads CASSMVGYEQYF. CDR3 coding DNA: TGTGCCAGCAGCATGGTGGGCTACGAGCAGTACTTC. The chain is built from TRBV14 and TRBJ2-7; D gene uncertain. Deletions cut 5 bases from V and 3 bases from J, with 8 bases between. The CDR3 is 12 amino acids. Germline values: CDR1 SGHDN, CDR2 FVKESK.

This chain joins TRBV5-1 and TRBJ2-1; no firm D call. This CDR3 spans 15 amino acids. CDR1 SGHRS and CDR2 YFSETQ come from the germline V gene. With 0 bases removed from V and 3 bases from J, the gap between germline ends came to 10 bases. The CDR3 DNA reads TGCGCCAGCAGCTTGGCCCGGAGAGTCTACAATGAGCAGTTCTTC. Its protein is CASSLARRVYNEQFF.

The rearrangement links TRBV4-3 to TRBJ2-7, with D possibly being TRBD2 (5 bases). The ends were cut back, 0 bases at V and 0 bases at J, with 9 bases in the middle. Germline CDR1 and CDR2: LGHNA and YSLEER. The CDR3 covers 15 residues. The CDR3, as DNA: TGCGCCAGCAGCCAAGAGTTCGGGGTCTCCTACGAGCAGTACTTC. Translating gives CASSQEFGVSYEQYF.

The chain carries TRBV10-2 and TRBJ1-5; 11 nucleotides agree with TRBD1. V lost 10 bases, J lost 1 base, and 12 bases stayed unmatched. Germline V gene sequence: CDR1 WSHSY, CDR2 SAAADI. The CDR3 consists of 17 residues. CDR3 in DNA: TGCGCCACCCAAGCCCGGACAGGGGGCTTGAGCAATCAGCCCCAGCATTTT. Protein product: CATQARTGGLSNQPQHF.

The chain is built from TRBV19 and TRBJ2-2, with a weak D call TRBD1 (6 bases). CDR1 LNHDA and CDR2 SQIVND come from the germline V gene (reference sequence). Trimming took off 3 bases at V and 6 bases at J, with 17 bases between the two ends. This CDR3 has 16 amino acids. CDR3 nucleotide sequence: TGTGCCAGTAGTATTCGGGACAAAGAACACTCCGGGGAGCTGTTTTTT. It encodes CASSIRDKEHSGELFF.

Note on this clone: The junction shows a germline mismatch at one end, possibly a read error. The chain recombines TRBV7-2 with TRBJ2-5; D gene unclear. Germline V lookup: CDR1 SGHTA, CDR2 FQGNSA. CDR3 length: 15 residues. The CDR3 protein is CASSLGVLNQEAQYF. The CDR3 DNA follows: TGTGCCAGCAGCTTAGGGGTTCTGAACCAAGAGGCCCAGTACTTC.

This clone was seen a single time. This rearrangement joins TRBV4-1 to TRBJ2-1; D is unclear. Trimming took 0 bases from V and 7 from J, leaving 19 bases between them. CDR1 is MGHRA and CDR2 is YSYEKL in the germline V gene. This CDR3 is 17 amino acids long. The CDR3 spells CASSQEGLASRYNEQFF. DNA for the CDR3: TGCGCCAGCAGCCAAGAGGGGTTGGCCTCGAGGTATAATGAGCAGTTCTTC.

Here the CDR3 DNA reads TGTGCCAGCAGCTTGGAAACCCATGGACGGGGAAGGCACGAGCAGTACTTC. It specifies CASSLETHGRGRHEQYF. The genes are TRBV5-8 and TRBJ2-7, with D possibly matching TRBD2 (5 bases). CDR1 and CDR2 from the germline V gene are SGHTS and YDEGEE. The CDR3 is 17 amino acids. The V gene lost 0 bases and the J gene lost 5 bases, with 21 bases spanning the gap.

The V call is TRBV7-9, the J call TRBJ2-1, with D uncertain. The CDR3 loop spans 16 amino acids. V lost 5 bases, J lost 3 bases, and 17 bases lay in between. Germline V lookup: CDR1 SEHNR, CDR2 FQNEAQ (reference sequence). The CDR3 here is CASSQRLDSFYNEQFF. The CDR3 DNA follows: TGTGCCAGCAGCCAAAGATTAGACTCTTTCTACAATGAGCAGTTCTTC.